This TCR beta chain appears in the sequencing data of a study of cytomegalovirus exposure and HLA in healthy donors. Overall study findings and caveats: Both high specificity and high sensitivity reportedly marked the classifier's diagnosis of cytomegalovirus status. Testing in vitro showed a few CMV-associated chains specific for CMV antigens. Associated with cytomegalovirus, according to the listing, were around 160 TCR beta chains.

It was the roughly 130-subject validation cohort, separate from the roughly 700-subject first cohort, to which the donors belonged. Regarding this clone: The target antigen is unknown.

The repertoire was sequenced with immunoSEQ multiplex PCR; TCRdb's copy has only in-frame clones and lacks some. The table includes almost 70,000 clones, 96% detected once. This CDR3 has 16 amino acids. The trim removed 3 bases at V and 7 bases at J, leaving 10 bases unmatched. From germline, CDR1 is LNHDA and CDR2 SQIVND (reference sequence). The rearrangement joins TRBV19 to TRBJ2-1; 9 bases fit TRBD1. The source is a woman younger than 35 in good health and CMV-seropositive. Source material: PBMCs. CDR3 in amino acids: CASSITGQGFGNEQFF. DNA for the CDR3: TGTGCCAGTAGTATTACGGGACAGGGTTTCGGGAATGAGCAGTTCTTC.